This TCR beta chain was obtained from a study of T cells expressing NK-cell markers. The CDR3 totals 16 residues. Germline values: CDR1 SGHAT, CDR2 FQNNGV. TCRdb reprocessed the 5' RACE reads, keeping one entry per CDR3 protein, no DNA. The sample yields over 100,000 distinct CDR3 sequences, of which the top ten take up 15% to 20%. V and J are TRBV11-2 and TRBJ2-5; TCRdb gives TRBD1 as the D gene, but with no DNA this cannot be confirmed. The sequence was obtained from a woman aged 18-70 years in good health. The sample taken for sequencing was blood T cells: a sorted CD56 or NKG2C T cell subset, CD4+ or CD8+ T cells, or bulk PBMC T cells (not recorded which). CDR3 in amino acids: CASSLLWGGPGETQYF.